This TCR beta chain was identified in a study of blood T cells in healthy people across ages. Study-wide background: Every two T cells gave about one barcoded beta molecule via template switching.

Whole-study results and caveats: Relative to aged donors, long-lived donors carried more naive CD4+ cells and displayed higher diversity.

To note about this clonotype: Antigen unknown.

V dropped 6 bases and J dropped 2 bases, with 14 bases sitting between them. Germline values: CDR1 MNHEY, CDR2 SMNVEV (reference sequence). The CDR3 has 14 residues. With a J-beta primer mix and a sample-barcoded 5' primer, a second PCR ran 7 to 11 cycles. TCRdb itself ran the 5' RACE reads through MiXCR, one entry per CDR3 protein. The table includes approximately 800,000 distinct CDR3 sequences, about 53% detected once. Specimen: blood. The sequence was obtained from a man older than 75 in good health. The chain employs TRBV27 and TRBJ2-7; D ambiguous. CDR3: CASRGYHSTYEQYF. CDR3 sequence (DNA): TGTGCCAGCAGGGGGTACCACTCGACCTACGAGCAGTACTTC.